One sample yielded the 6 T cell receptor beta chains listed below, sequenced in a study of PD-1 blockade in classical Hodgkin lymphoma. Libraries were prepared by immunoSEQ multiplex PCR; TCRdb keeps only in-frame clonotypes and omits some of them. This sample carries around 16,000 clones, approximately 88% of them seen once, and the ten largest clones take 30% to 40%. Every patient experienced relapse after autologous stem cell transplantation, and brentuximab vedotin exposure varied. The input for sequencing was peripheral blood mononuclear cells (PBMCs), taken before the second cycle of nivolumab. These receptors all come from a human donor with classical Hodgkin lymphoma.

The rearrangement joins TRBV27 to TRBJ2-7; D might be TRBD1 or TRBD2, each matching 5 bases. The CDR3 loop spans 14 amino acids. Germline lookup yields CDR1 MNHEY and CDR2 SMNVEV (reference sequence). Deletions cut 5 bases from V and 0 bases from J, with 11 bases between. The CDR3 DNA reads TGTGCCAGCAGTAGGGACGGGTACTCCTACGAGCAGTACTTC. Translating it yields CASSRDGYSYEQYF.

V usage is TRBV30 and J usage is TRBJ1-5; TRBD1 matches at 8 bases. Germline V gene data show CDR1 as GTSNPN and CDR2 as SVGIG (reference sequence). V lost 5 bases, J lost 7 bases, and 7 bases stayed unmatched. There are 13 residues in the CDR3. CDR3 region: CAWRTGQEQPQHF. In DNA, the CDR3 is TGTGCCTGGCGGACAGGGCAGGAACAGCCCCAGCATTTT.

This clone was seen just once. The chain joins TRBV6-6 to TRBJ2-7; no definite D call. Germline CDR1 MNHNY, CDR2 SVGAGI (reference sequence). The CDR3 totals 13 residues. Trimming removed 5 bases from V and 6 bases from J, with 14 bases in between. This CDR3 reads CASSNTGVGEQYF. For the CDR3, the DNA is TGTGCCAGCAGTAACACCGGAGTGGGCGAGCAGTACTTC.

The chain links TRBV9 to TRBJ2-2, with 11 bases matching TRBD2. CDR1 is SGDLS, CDR2 YYNGEE, per germline. CDR3 length: 18 amino acids. With V trimmed by 0 bases and J by 5 bases, 9 bases remained unmatched. This CDR3 is CASSVGVAGGRRTGELFF. The CDR3 DNA is TGTGCCAGCAGCGTAGGAGTAGCGGGGGGGCGGAGGACCGGGGAGCTGTTTTTT. Drawing the rest from reference TRBV9 and TRBJ2-2, the complete variable domain is DSGVTQTPKHLITATGQRVTLRCSPRSGDLSVYWYQQSLDQGLQFLIQYYNGEERAKGNILERFSAQQFPDLHSELNLSSLELGDSALYFCASSVGVAGGRRTGELFFGEGSRLTVL.

This chain links TRBV11-3 with TRBJ2-1; unclear D gene. CDR1 SGHNT and CDR2 YENEEA come from the germline V gene. This CDR3 comprises 13 residues. Between the trimmed V and J ends, which lost 1 base and 9 bases, there was a span of 10 bases. Written as DNA, the CDR3 is TGTGCCAGCAGCTTAGTCGCCAGGACTGAGCAGTTCTTC. Encoded protein: CASSLVARTEQFF.

This clone was counted a single time. This chain connects TRBV5-6 to TRBJ2-3; no clear D gene. Germline CDR1 and CDR2: SGHDT and YYEEEE. This CDR3 is 14 amino acids long. V was clipped by 7 bases and J by 4 bases, with 16 bases between them. The CDR3 sequence is CASGLPYSADTQYF. CDR3 DNA: TGTGCCAGCGGTTTACCTTACAGCGCAGATACGCAGTATTTT.